The sequence of this T cell receptor beta chain was determined in a study of OX40 agonist ivuxolimab in advanced cancers. Study at large: Patients received ivuxolimab, an agonistic anti-OX40 (CD134) antibody. In this trial design, patients received ivuxolimab intravenously at 0.01 to 10 mg/kg every 2 weeks.

The germline V gene has CDR1 SGHTA and CDR2 FQGTGA. The germline V and J ends were trimmed by 2 bases and 0 bases, with 10 bases remaining between them. The CDR3 length is 16 residues. Points on this clone: Its specificity is unknown.

Here immunoSEQ multiplex PCR was the method, and the copy in TCRdb shows in-frame clones only, minus some. The profile shows approximately 13,000 clones, approximately 80% of them singletons. Overall study results and limits: CD8+ T cells were the subset that, on average, had more expanded clones than CD4+. Normalized T-cell clonal expansion was also low in a subset of nonresponders.

The rearrangement links TRBV7-3 to TRBJ2-2, with D hard to call. This specimen consisted of CD4+ or CD8+ T cells sorted from blood, obtained in a trial of the OX40 agonist ivuxolimab. The sequence came from an adult with an advanced solid tumor such as melanoma, head and neck, liver or kidney cancer. CDR3 nucleotide sequence: TGTGCCAGCAGCTTACCGTTGGCCACGAACACCGGGGAGCTGTTTTTT. It encodes CASSLPLATNTGELFF.